Each of the 21 T cell receptor beta chains below was sequenced from the same sample in a study of T cell responses to AZD1222 COVID-19 vaccine. Profiling relied on immunoSEQ multiplex PCR, and the TCRdb table lists in-frame clones only, not all of them. The repertoire consists of 150,000 to 200,000 clones, with about 92% occurring once and the leading ten covering 1% to 1.5%. The sequencing here drew on peripheral blood, taken on day 0 of AZD1222 vaccination. These receptors were collected from an adult in good health.

The chain carries TRBV2 and TRBJ2-1, with D tentatively TRBD2 (6 bases). Trimming pared 6 bases from V and 6 bases from J, leaving 21 bases between. Looked up from germline, CDR1 is SNHLY and CDR2 is FYNNEI. The CDR3 consists of 16 residues. The CDR3 sequence is CASRRGLSDPANEQFF. CDR3 nucleotide sequence: TGTGCCAGCAGACGGGGACTCAGCGACCCGGCCAATGAGCAGTTCTTC.

This clone was observed once. The rearrangement uses TRBV3-1 (or the pseudogene TRBV3-2) and TRBJ1-5; D is unresolved. The V gene lost 2 bases and the J gene lost 2 bases, with 4 bases spanning the gap. The CDR3 contains 13 residues. Per the germline V gene, CDR1 is LGHDT and CDR2 is YNNKEL (reference sequence). The CDR3, as DNA: TGTGCCAGCAGCCAACAGGGCAATCAGCCCCAGCATTTT. The encoded protein is CASSQQGNQPQHF.

The chain employs TRBV7-2 and TRBJ2-3, with 7 bases identical to TRBD1. The germline CDR1 and CDR2 sequences are SGHTA and FQGNSA. The CDR3 totals 16 residues. V shed 6 bases, J shed 0 bases, and the junction held 9 bases outside the gene matches. The CDR3 DNA is TGTGCCAGCAGTCCACAGGGGCCCCCGAGCACAGATACGCAGTATTTT. Protein: CASSPQGPPSTDTQYF.

J is TRBJ2-7 and V is TRBV6-2 or TRBV6-3; TRBD2 matches 12 bases. In germline, CDR1 is MNHEY, CDR2 SVGEGT. The CDR3 is made up of 23 amino acids. V shed 6 bases and J 5 bases; nucleotides not matched to a gene: 32. The CDR3 protein is CASSLARPGRHGLAGSFWDEQYF. CDR3 in DNA: TGTGCCAGCAGCCTGGCGAGACCTGGGAGGCACGGACTAGCGGGGTCTTTCTGGGACGAGCAGTACTTC.

This clone came up once. V is TRBV5-3 and J is TRBJ1-2; D ambiguous. TRBV5-3 falls under the ORF class, with uncertain function. The CDR3 is made up of 10 amino acids. V lost 2 bases and J lost 12, with 8 bases in between. CDR3 residues: CARSFRVNTF. DNA for the CDR3: TGTGCCAGAAGCTTCCGGGTGAACACCTTC.

The chain uses TRBV2 and TRBJ2-1; TRBD1 might be the D (7 bases). The CDR3 covers 17 residues. V dropped 3 bases and J dropped 4 bases, with 19 bases sitting between them. Germline V CDR1 and CDR2: SNHLY, FYNNEI. This CDR3 is CASSDPSQQGTYNEQFF. The CDR3 region has the DNA TGTGCCAGCAGTGACCCCTCCCAACAGGGGACTTACAATGAGCAGTTCTTC.

The V and J genes are TRBV10-3 and TRBJ1-2; D is unclear. V was clipped by 8 bases and J by 7 bases, with 20 bases between them. Germline values: CDR1 ENHRY, CDR2 SYGVKD. This CDR3 has 14 residues. The CDR3 DNA reads TGTGCCATCGGCTGGAATAGTGTTATCGGTGGCTACACCTTC. Amino acid sequence: CAIGWNSVIGGYTF.

This chain joins TRBV9 and TRBJ1-1, with D maybe TRBD1 (6 bases). The germline gives CDR1 SGDLS, CDR2 YYNGEE. The CDR3 is 15 amino acids. Deletions cut 0 bases from V and 1 base from J, with 10 bases between. The CDR3 protein is CASSVGPGQNTEAFF. The DNA of the CDR3 is TGTGCCAGCAGCGTAGGCCCGGGACAGAACACTGAAGCTTTCTTT. Full variable domain (rest looked up from reference TRBV9 and TRBJ1-1): DSGVTQTPKHLITATGQRVTLRCSPRSGDLSVYWYQQSLDQGLQFLIQYYNGEERAKGNILERFSAQQFPDLHSELNLSSLELGDSALYFCASSVGPGQNTEAFFGQGTRLTVV.

V gene TRBV5-5 combines with J gene TRBJ2-2; D unclear. The germline CDR1 and CDR2 sequences are SGHKS and YYEKEE (reference sequence). V was cut by 0 bases and J by 7 bases, with 10 bases left in between. CDR3 length: 14 residues. The CDR3 here is CASSLAGCSGELFF. DNA for the CDR3: TGTGCCAGCAGCTTGGCAGGCTGCAGCGGGGAGCTGTTTTTT.

The chain has TRBV9 and TRBJ1-1; tentative D call: TRBD1 (6 bases). Trimming took 4 bases from V and 5 from J, leaving 12 bases between them. The CDR3 extends over 13 amino acids. Germline-derived CDR1 and CDR2 are SGDLS and YYNGEE. The CDR3 sequence is CASSTGGGTEAFF. The DNA for the CDR3 is TGTGCCAGCAGCACCGGGGGCGGGACTGAAGCTTTCTTT.

V gene TRBV6-6 combines with J gene TRBJ2-2, with unresolved D. The CDR3 covers 14 residues. Per the germline V gene, CDR1 is MNHNY and CDR2 is SVGAGI (reference sequence). V gave up 6 bases and J gave up 6 bases, with 14 bases separating them. The CDR3 nucleotides read TGTGCCAGCAGCCTAAAAGGTGCGGCCGGGGAGCTGTTTTTT. Translated, it gives CASSLKGAAGELFF.

The V call is TRBV27, the J call TRBJ2-7; perhaps TRBD2 as D (6 bases). CDR3 size: 16 residues. The germline V gene encodes CDR1 MNHEY and CDR2 SMNVEV (reference sequence). V lost 5 bases and J lost 1, with 18 bases in between. This CDR3 is CASSAKGLPPSYEQYF. DNA for the CDR3: TGTGCCAGCAGTGCAAAGGGACTGCCTCCATCCTACGAGCAGTACTTC.

This chain joins TRBV7-2 and TRBJ1-6; D is possibly TRBD1 (6 bases). Germline V gene sequence: CDR1 SGHTA, CDR2 FQGNSA. CDR3 length: 16 residues. Between the trimmed V and J ends, which lost 9 bases and 0 bases, there was a span of 15 bases. CDR3 loop: CASRGQSGSYNSPLHF. DNA for the CDR3: TGTGCCAGTCGGGGGCAGTCGGGCTCCTATAATTCACCCCTCCACTTT.

This chain joins TRBV3-1 (or the pseudogene TRBV3-2) and TRBJ1-1; tentative D call: TRBD1 (5 bases). Per germline, CDR1 LGHDT and CDR2 YNNKEL (reference sequence). V gave up 1 base and J gave up 6 bases, with 12 bases separating them. The CDR3 covers 14 residues. Here the CDR3 reads CASSQGGQGPEAFF. The CDR3 DNA follows: TGTGCCAGCAGCCAAGGAGGTCAGGGCCCTGAAGCTTTCTTT.

This chain joins TRBV11-2 and TRBJ1-6; D gene ambiguous. CDR1 is SGHAT and CDR2 is FQNNGV in the germline V gene. The CDR3 extends over 13 amino acids. Trimming took off 0 bases at V and 9 bases at J, with 6 bases between the two ends. The CDR3 DNA follows: TGTGCCAGCAGCTTAGAGGGGAGTTCACCCCTCCACTTT. Translating it yields CASSLEGSSPLHF.

The gene calls are TRBV18 and TRBJ1-1, with D perhaps matching TRBD1 (5 bases). Germline CDR1 and CDR2: KGHSH and LQKENI. The V end was cut by 3 bases, the J end by 5 bases, with 16 bases between. The CDR3 runs 15 residues. The CDR3 region has the DNA TGTGCCAGCTCACCTGGGGGGAGGTCGAGGACTGAAGCTTTCTTT. Amino acids: CASSPGGRSRTEAFF.

This clone was detected only once. J is TRBJ2-7 and V is TRBV5-5, with D unresolved. The CDR3 consists of 12 residues. Germline CDR1 is SGHKS and CDR2 is YYEKEE (reference sequence). Trimming removed 0 bases from V and 4 bases from J, with 5 bases in between. The CDR3, as DNA: TGTGCCAGCAGCTTGGGCCAGTACGAGCAGTACTTC. As protein: CASSLGQYEQYF.

The chain employs TRBV18 and TRBJ2-1; D possibly uses TRBD1 or TRBD2 (5 bases each). V was trimmed by 0 bases and J by 0 bases, leaving 12 bases between them. Germline V lookup: CDR1 KGHSH, CDR2 LQKENI. The length of the CDR3 is 17 residues. The CDR3 protein is CASSPPGTVSSYNEQFF. DNA of the CDR3: TGTGCCAGCTCACCACCTGGGACGGTTAGCTCCTACAATGAGCAGTTCTTC.

The CDR3 nucleotides read TGTGCCACCACGGACAGGGGGTATGGAAACACCATATATTTT. Residues: CATTDRGYGNTIYF. This sequence joins TRBV25-1 and TRBJ1-3; TRBD1 matches 10 bases. The V segment lost 10 bases and the J segment 3 bases; nucleotides outside the gene matches: 6. Germline-derived CDR1 and CDR2 are MGHDK and SYGVNS. The CDR3 has 14 residues.

This chain uses TRBV6-4 with TRBJ1-1, with D uncertain. Germline loops: CDR1 MRHNA, CDR2 SNTAGT. The CDR3 is made up of 13 amino acids. Trimming pared 7 bases from V and 1 base from J, leaving 10 bases between. Written as DNA, the CDR3 is TGTGCCAGCAAGAGAGACCCGAACACTGAAGCTTTCTTT. Protein: CASKRDPNTEAFF.

The CDR3 coding sequence is TGTGCCAGCAGTGGCGATTTCTACGAGCAGTACTTC. It translates to CASSGDFYEQYF. The chain employs TRBV2 and TRBJ2-7; no firm D call. CDR3 length: 12 residues. Germline CDR1 SNHLY, CDR2 FYNNEI. Trimming removed 4 bases from V and 3 bases from J, with 7 bases in between.